This T cell receptor beta chain was sequenced in a study of cytomegalovirus exposure and HLA in healthy donors. Study-level results: Later analysis suggested links between common viral pathogens and several top significant clusters. In a later analysis, specific HLA alleles were associated with 15,000 to 20,000 TCR beta sequences at a 0.05 false discovery rate. The analysis excluded some indistinguishable V segments, including TRBV6-2 and TRBV6-3.

In regard to this clone: What it binds is unknown.

The records do not include a CMV serostatus for this donor. CDR3 length equals 12 residues. Germline assignment: CDR1 LNHDA and CDR2 SQIVND (reference sequence). The V gene lost 3 bases and the J gene lost 10 bases, with 7 bases spanning the gap. Amplification used 60 Vbeta primers and 13 Jbeta primers. Sequenced by immunoSEQ multiplex PCR; TCRdb stores in-frame clones only, minus some. Of about 120,000 clones in the sample, 77% are singletons; the top ten hold less than 4%. The chain recombines TRBV19 with TRBJ1-6; D uncertain. Sequenced sample: PBMCs. This receptor was identified in a human donor in good health. As DNA, the CDR3 is TGTGCCAGTAGTATCCAGAGGTCACCCCTCCACTTT. This gives the protein CASSIQRSPLHF.